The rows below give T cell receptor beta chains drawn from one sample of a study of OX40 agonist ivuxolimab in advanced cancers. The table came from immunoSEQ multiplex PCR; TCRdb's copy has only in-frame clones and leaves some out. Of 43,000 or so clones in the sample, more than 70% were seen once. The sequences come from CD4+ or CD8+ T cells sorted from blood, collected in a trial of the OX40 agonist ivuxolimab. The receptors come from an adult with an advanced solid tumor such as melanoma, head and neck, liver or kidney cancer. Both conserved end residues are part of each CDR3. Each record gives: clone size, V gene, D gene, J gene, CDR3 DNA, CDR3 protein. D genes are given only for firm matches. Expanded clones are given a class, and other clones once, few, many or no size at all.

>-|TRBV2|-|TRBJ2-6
TGTGCCAGCAGTGATTTGGTGCCTGGGGCCAACGTCCTGACTTTC
CASSDLVPGANVLTF
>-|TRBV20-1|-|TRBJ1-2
TGCAGTGCGAGAGACAACTATGGCTACACCTTC
CSARDNYGYTF
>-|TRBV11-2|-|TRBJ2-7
TGTGCCAGCAGCTTTGGAACGGCTGGCTACGAGCAGTACTTC
CASSFGTAGYEQYF
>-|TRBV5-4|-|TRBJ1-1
TGTGCCAGCAGCTTGGCCCTCAACATGAACACTGAAGCTTTCTTT
CASSLALNMNTEAFF
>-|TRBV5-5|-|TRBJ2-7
TGTGCCAGCAGCACTCGGGGGCCCTCCTACGAGCAGTACTTC
CASSTRGPSYEQYF
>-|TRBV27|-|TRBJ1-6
TGTGCCAGCACCCCAATCGCCTGGAAAAATTCACCCCTCCACTTT
CASTPIAWKNSPLHF
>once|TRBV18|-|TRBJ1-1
TGTGCCAGCTCACCACAGGGTACGAACACTGAAGCTTTCTTT
CASSPQGTNTEAFF
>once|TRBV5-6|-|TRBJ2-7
TGTGCCAGCAGCTTTGGGAAGGGGCAGTACTTC
CASSFGKGQYF
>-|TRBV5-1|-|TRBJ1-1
TGCGCCAGCAGCTTGGTGGGATCCCTTCGCACTGAAGCTTTCTTT
CASSLVGSLRTEAFF
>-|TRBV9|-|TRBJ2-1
TGTGCCAGCAGCGTAAAAGCGGCCAATGAGCAGTTCTTC
CASSVKAANEQFF
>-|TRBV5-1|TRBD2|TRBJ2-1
TGCGCCAGCAGCTTGGGCCTAGTGGCTAGCGGTTACAATGAGCAGTTCTTC
CASSLGLVASGYNEQFF
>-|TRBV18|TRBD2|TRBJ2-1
TGTGCCAGCTCACCTCTGACTAGCGGGAGAAATGAGCAGTTCTTC
CASSPLTSGRNEQFF
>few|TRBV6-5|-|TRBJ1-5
TGTGCCAGCACCCAAGGGATCAATAGCAATCAGCCCCAGCATTTT
CASTQGINSNQPQHF
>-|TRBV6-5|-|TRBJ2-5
TGTGCCAGCAGTTACGGGGGCCGGGGTCGGGAGACCCAGTACTTC
CASSYGGRGRETQYF
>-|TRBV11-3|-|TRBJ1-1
TGTGCCAGCAGCTTAGGGGGGAACACTGAAGCTTTCTTT
CASSLGGNTEAFF
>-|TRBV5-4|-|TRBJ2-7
TGTGCCAGCAGCTTCCAGAATACCTACGAGCAGTACTTC
CASSFQNTYEQYF
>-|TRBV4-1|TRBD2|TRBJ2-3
TGCGCCAGCAGCCAAGCTGCGGGAGCCGGAGATACGCAGTATTTT
CASSQAAGAGDTQYF
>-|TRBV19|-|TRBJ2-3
TGTGCCAGTAGTAAAAGGAGGGATACGCAGTATTTT
CASSKRRDTQYF
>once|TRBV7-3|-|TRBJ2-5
TGTGCCAGCAGCACACAGGGTTTAGGAGAGACCCAGTACTTC
CASSTQGLGETQYF
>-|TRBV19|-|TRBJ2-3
TGTGCCAGTGTACCCCAGGGGCGCACAGATACGCAGTATTTT
CASVPQGRTDTQYF
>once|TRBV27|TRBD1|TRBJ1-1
TGTGCCAGCAATACAGGGGGTGAAGCTTTCTTT
CASNTGGEAFF
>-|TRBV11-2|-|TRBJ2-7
TGTGCCAGCAGCCCCAGGGCAGACCATCGCTACGAGCAGTACTTC
CASSPRADHRYEQYF
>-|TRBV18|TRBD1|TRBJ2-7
TGTGCCAGCTCCCAGGGACAGGGTGGTTACGAGCAGTACTTC
CASSQGQGGYEQYF
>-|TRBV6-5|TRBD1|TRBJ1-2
TGTGCCAGCAGTTCCCCGACAGGGAACTATGGCTACACCTTC
CASSSPTGNYGYTF
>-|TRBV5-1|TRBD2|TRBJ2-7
TGCGCCAGCAGCTCGGGGGGAGACTACGAGCAGTACTTC
CASSSGGDYEQYF
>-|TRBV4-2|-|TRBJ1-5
TGTGCCAGCAGCCAAGTTTCGCGGCCAGGCGGCAATCAGCCCCAGCATTTT
CASSQVSRPGGNQPQHF
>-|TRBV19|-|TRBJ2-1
TGTGCCAGTAGTTCTGGCGGAGATTACAATGAGCAGTTCTTC
CASSSGGDYNEQFF
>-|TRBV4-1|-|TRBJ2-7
TGCGCCAGCAGCCACCCGACAGTATCCTACGAGCAGTACTTC
CASSHPTVSYEQYF
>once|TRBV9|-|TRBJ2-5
TGTGCCAGCAGCCCTGGGAGCGCCCAAGAGACCCAGTACTTC
CASSPGSAQETQYF
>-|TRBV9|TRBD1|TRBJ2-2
TGTGCCAGCAGCGTCGGACAGGGGGGTCGTTTAACCGGGGAGCTGTTTTTT
CASSVGQGGRLTGELFF
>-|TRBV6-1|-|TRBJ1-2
TGTGCCAGCAGTAGAGGGGACTATGGCTACACCTTC
CASSRGDYGYTF
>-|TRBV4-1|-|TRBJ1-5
TGCGCCAGCAGCCAGGAGGACTATAGCAATCAGCCCCAGCATTTT
CASSQEDYSNQPQHF
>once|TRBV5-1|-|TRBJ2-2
TGCGCCAGCAGCCTCTCTTTTTTGGGGGAGCTGTTTTTT
CASSLSFLGELFF
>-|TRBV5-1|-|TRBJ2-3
TGCGCCAGCAGCTCAAAGGCACTAGAGGTCGGAACAGATACGCAGTATTTT
CASSSKALEVGTDTQYF
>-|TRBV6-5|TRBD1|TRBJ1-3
TGTGCCACTAATACAGGGGGCTCTGGAAACACCATATATTTT
CATNTGGSGNTIYF
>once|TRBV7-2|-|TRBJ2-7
TGTGCCAGCAGCTCCCGACGGGCCTACGAGCAGTACTTC
CASSSRRAYEQYF
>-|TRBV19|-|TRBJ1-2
TGTGCCAGTAGTACCCTCACGGGGACCTCTAACTATGGCTACACCTTC
CASSTLTGTSNYGYTF
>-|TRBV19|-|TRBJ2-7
TGTGCCAGTAGTGTGAGGGGCAGAAGCTCCTACGAGCAGTACTTC
CASSVRGRSSYEQYF